This T cell receptor (beta chain) is from a study of cytomegalovirus exposure and HLA in healthy donors (dated by TCRdb to about 2017). Regarding the study in general: An earlier analysis of approximately 640 of the donors reported roughly 270 Gb of sequence data and 100 million to 130 million unique TCR beta sequences from some 180 million T cells. On average, about 240,000 unique TCR beta nucleotide sequences were sequenced per donor among fewer than 500 genotyped donors of the cohort, with roughly 18% of those sequences being non-productive. Rather than using new phenotypic data, the later analysis identified candidate immune exposures from TCR beta sequences and from how often those sequences occurred across donors. To decide whether each TCR beta V gene segment behaved as functional or pseudogenic, an earlier analysis of some 600 of the donors relied on high-throughput TCR beta sequencing. The study profiled the T cell repertoires of around 700 subjects by immunosequencing and related them to cytomegalovirus serostatus. About five DR-DQ haplotypes were treated as single units for association and clustering because of strong linkage in the cohort. An early release that covered some 640 HLA-typed donors contained about 300 gigabases of sequencing data and 70 million to 100 million unique TCR sequences. All discovery cohort repertoires had been generated using a single sequencing platform. The number of typed donors differed by locus: roughly 629-640 for A, B, C, DRB1 and DQB1; some 500 for DQA1; around 580 for DPA1; and 400 to 480 for DPB1. The study aimed to test whether signatures of past pathogen exposure could be identified by cataloging public T cell receptors. A later genetic analysis took genome-wide SNP genotypes for about 55% of the 666 donors and used that subset as a discovery cohort. Class I and class II HLA loci were covered by the typing at four-digit resolution. A later analysis re-analyzed previously published TCR beta repertoires from 600 to 850 donors and added high-resolution HLA genotyping to study TCR occurrence patterns. High-throughput TCR immunosequencing, statistical association of individual TCRs with disease status, and machine learning were combined to predict cytomegalovirus infection status. Besides the first cohort of 666 subjects, a separate validation cohort made up of roughly 120 different subjects was used. Donor age, sex, ethnicity and CMV serostatus were collected together with the repertoire data. Of the 300 to 500 genotyped donors, 65% to 90% were placed in the genetic ancestry cluster associated with self-reported Caucasian donors. General findings and caveats noted by the study authors: Presence/absence analyses assumed roughly uniform sequencing depth across donors, an assumption that may not hold. The authors suggested that the approach could potentially be generalized to other disease states and immunological phenotypes. A later genetic analysis associated a missense DCLRE1C variant with V-gene and J-gene trimming of TCR beta chains, and an independent cohort replicated the association. Cytomegalovirus status was reported to be diagnosed by the classifier with high specificity and sensitivity in both the original and validation cohorts. In a later analysis, the rate of TCR association differed among HLA loci, with DRB1 alleles having the most associated TCRs and HLA-C alleles having the fewest. In an earlier analysis of over 550 of the donors, most TCR beta V segments were observed in productive rearrangements about 87% or about 30% of the time, broadly matching IMGT annotations. In a later analysis, several top co-occurrence clusters were reported to appear linked to parvovirus B19, influenza, CMV and Epstein-Barr virus. A further reported finding was that TCR beta sequences accurately predicted the HLA-A and HLA-B alleles for most subjects in the first cohort. Some IMGT-functional V segments, including TRBV6-2 and TRBV6-3, could not be distinguished by the 87-base-pair reads and were therefore excluded. A later genetic analysis reported fewer N-insertions in productive TCRs among donors in an Asian-associated ancestry cluster than the roughly 620-donor mean. Across donors, most TCR sequences were observed very rarely, whereas some public TCRs were present in many individuals. Because HLA typing was unavailable for some donors at each locus, only the typed subset was used in association tests. Only TCR beta chains were sequenced in this cohort, and the absence of alpha or paired-chain data limited detectable features. Because counts were too low, seventeen rarely observed V segments, including chromosome 9 orphons, were excluded from the earlier analysis of some 540 of the donors. The only immune exposure information available for the cohort was CMV serostatus. A group of highly shared sequence variants was considered likely to be a technical artifact of the sequencing pipeline. Linkage disequilibrium might explain the correlated functional status among segregating V segments, but an unknown experimental factor could not be excluded. In the study, some 160 TCR beta chains were listed as associated with cytomegalovirus. Assigning TCR associations to individual alleles was difficult when HLA alleles, especially DR and DQ, strongly co-occurred. In vitro tests confirmed that a few of the cytomegalovirus-associated TCR beta chains recognize cytomegalovirus antigens. Compared with equally common non-associated chains, HLA-associated TCR beta chains in a later analysis were more clonally expanded and had lower generation probabilities. According to a later analysis, most CMV-associated TCR beta chains appeared to be HLA-restricted, and the HLA associations seemed to be driven largely by CMV exposure. In a later analysis, around 17,000 TCR beta sequences were associated with specific HLA alleles at a false discovery rate of 0.05.

On this clone itself: Which antigen it targets is not known. No clone much larger than this one lies a single base away; base qualities are absent.

In total, approximately 690 healthy bone marrow donors made up the cohort. All cohort members were sampled while nominally healthy, although unrecorded immune exposures were likely present. The donor tested CMV seronegative and was one of the 352 seronegative cohort members. A peripheral blood sample was collected from each donor, and TCR beta sequencing was performed on peripheral blood mononuclear cells. Genomic DNA was extracted from the blood cell samples with the Qiagen DNeasy Blood Extraction Kit. Libraries were constructed by the immunoSEQ multiplex PCR assay. For the multiplex PCR, a mixture combining 60 forward primers for TCR Vbeta segments and 13 reverse primers for TCR Jbeta segments was used. Amplification of the CDR3 region of rearranged TCR beta genes was performed with a multiplex PCR assay on genomic DNA. On the Illumina HiSeq System, the amplified TCR beta libraries were sequenced as 87-base-pair reads. In the source study's methods: In a later analysis, 70 million to 95 million unique TCR beta chains were counted across the roughly 670 repertoires, and roughly 11 million of these chains were shared by at least two donors. Raw reads were error-corrected and collapsed into unique sequences by a nearest-neighbor algorithm in which closely related sequences were merged to remove PCR and sequencing errors. Alignment of CDR3 sequences to IMGT reference sequences was used to assign V, D and J gene segments. For a sequence to be retained, a match of at least six nucleotides to both a V gene segment and a J gene segment was required. Rearrangements were called productive when the CDR3 lacked stop codons and stayed in frame with V and J; all others were non-productive. CDR3 was defined according to IMGT convention as the region running from the second conserved V-encoded cysteine to the conserved J-encoded phenylalanine. The earlier analysis of 500 to 650 of the donors excluded any sequence lacking an unambiguous match to a single V gene segment. An earlier analysis of just under 600 of the donors called V segments functional above 56.7% productive rearrangements and segregating when the between-donor standard deviation exceeded 5%. To diagnose cytomegalovirus status from the catalog of TCR beta chain sequences, a statistical classification framework was built. In a later analysis, V and J genes were assigned by comparing TCR nucleotide sequences against IMGT/GENE-DB human TR gene sequences. A later analysis assigned CDR3 sequences and most-parsimonious VDJ recombination scenarios with the TCRdist pipeline. In a later analysis, each TCR beta chain was defined by its CDR3 amino acid sequence together with its V-gene family, and reads without a unique V-gene family were excluded. In a later analysis, approximately 640 highly shared, low-generation-probability nucleotide sequences were removed to address suspected cross-contamination and a sequencing artifact. For each public chain, a later analysis derived a clonal expansion index from normalized ranks of inferred template counts within each repertoire. In a later analysis, generation probabilities were computed using a VDJ recombination model fitted to out-of-frame rearrangements, and the results were checked against IGoR. In a later analysis, hypergeometric tests were used to score TCR-TCR, TCR-HLA and TCR-CMV co-occurrence, with a repertoire-size bias correction applied to TCR pairs. A later analysis estimated false discovery rates by permuting HLA or CMV assignments 20 times. In a later analysis, co-occurring TCRs were grouped using DBSCAN, with TCRdist sequence similarity added in when clustering inside HLA-allele-positive subsets. Repertoires with fewer than 30,000 or more than 120,000 public chains, plus five repertoires with anomalous nucleotide sharing, were excluded from co-occurrence clustering. Held by TCRdb, this immuneACCESS table contains in-frame sequences only and omits some clones. Under half of the omission traces to an unresolved V gene where checked; the cause of the rest is unknown. V and J calls and clone size are copied from that table; D and trimming were computed from the DNA. The sample contains roughly 110,000 clones, around 70% of them found a single time. Of the sample, approximately 0.74% falls within the top ten clones.

V loses 1 base, J loses 0 bases, and the germline ends lie 10 bases apart. In the germline V gene, CDR1 corresponds to SGHVS and CDR2 to FNYEAQ. Taken from cysteine to phenylalanine, the CDR3 has 15 residues. Only CDR3 DNA is held: 45 bases, read in frame from base 1. The sequence was collected from a boy between 10 and 17 years old in good health and CMV-seronegative. Sequenced sample: PBMCs. This receptor chain uses TRBV7-6 and TRBJ2-7; the best D guess is TRBD1, with 5 bases matching. The DNA sequence is TGTGCCAGCAGCTTAGACAGGTCCCCCTCCTACGAGCAGTACTTC. It codes for CASSLDRSPSYEQYF.